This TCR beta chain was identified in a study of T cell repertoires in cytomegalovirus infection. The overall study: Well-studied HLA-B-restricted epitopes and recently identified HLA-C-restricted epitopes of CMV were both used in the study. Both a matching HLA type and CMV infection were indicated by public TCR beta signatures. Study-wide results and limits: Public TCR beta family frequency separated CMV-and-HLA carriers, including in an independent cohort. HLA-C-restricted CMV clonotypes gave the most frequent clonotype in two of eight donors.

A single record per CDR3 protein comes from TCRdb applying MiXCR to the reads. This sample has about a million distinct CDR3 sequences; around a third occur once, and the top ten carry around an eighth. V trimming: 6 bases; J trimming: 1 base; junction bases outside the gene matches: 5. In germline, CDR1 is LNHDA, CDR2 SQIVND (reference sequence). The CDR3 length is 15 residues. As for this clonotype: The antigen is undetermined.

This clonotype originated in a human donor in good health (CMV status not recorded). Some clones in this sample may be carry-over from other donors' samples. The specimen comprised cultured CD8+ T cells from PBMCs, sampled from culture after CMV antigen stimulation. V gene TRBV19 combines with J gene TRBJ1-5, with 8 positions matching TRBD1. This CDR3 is CASRRGTGSNQPQHF. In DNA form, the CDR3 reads TGTGCCAGTAGGAGGGGGACAGGCAGCAATCAGCCCCAGCATTTT. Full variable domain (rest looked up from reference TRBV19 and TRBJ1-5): DGGITQSPKYLFRKEGQNVTLSCEQNLNHDAMYWYRQDPGQGLRLIYYSQIVNDFQKGDIAEGYSVSREKKESFPLTVTSAQKNPTAFYLCASRRGTGSNQPQHFGDGTRLSIL.